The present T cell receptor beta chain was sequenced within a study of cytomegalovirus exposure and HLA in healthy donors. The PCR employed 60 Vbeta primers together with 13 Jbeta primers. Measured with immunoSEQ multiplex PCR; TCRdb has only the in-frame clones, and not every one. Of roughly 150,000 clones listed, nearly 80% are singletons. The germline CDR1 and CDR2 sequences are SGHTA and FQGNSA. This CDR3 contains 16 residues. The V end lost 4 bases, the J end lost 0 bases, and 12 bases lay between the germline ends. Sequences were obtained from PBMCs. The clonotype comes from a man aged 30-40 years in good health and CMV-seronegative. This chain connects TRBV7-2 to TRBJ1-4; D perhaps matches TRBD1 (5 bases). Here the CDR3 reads CASSSLQGPTNEKLFF. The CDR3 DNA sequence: TGTGCCAGCAGCTCCCTCCAGGGTCCAACTAATGAAAAACTGTTTTTT.